These T cell receptor beta chains were read from a single sample in a study of shared clonotypes between healthy human individuals. The method was immunoSEQ multiplex PCR; TCRdb's version includes in-frame clones alone and lacks a portion of them. The repertoire consists of roughly 1,000,000 clones, with roughly 74% occurring once and the leading ten covering around 0.6%. The material sequenced was memory CD4+ T cells from PBMCs. The receptors shown here come from a man aged 18 to 30 in good health. Some clones in this sample may be carry-over from other donors' samples. The CDR3 runs from the conserved cysteine through the conserved F or W. The order of the fields is clone size, J gene, V gene, D gene, CDR3 DNA, CDR3 protein. The D gene is left open where the match is weak. Rows may omit the clone size; those that give it use once, few, many or a size class.

few TRBJ2-3 TRBV4-1 - TGCGCCAGCAGCCAACCCGGGGTCTCAGATACGCAGTATTTT CASSQPGVSDTQYF
- TRBJ2-1 TRBV5-1 - TGCGCCAGCAGCTTGGATCCGACAGGATCCATGCTCGAGCAGTTCTTC CASSLDPTGSMLEQFF
many TRBJ2-3 TRBV5-4 - TGTGCCAGCTACATAGCAGGGCTGAGCACAGATACGCAGTATTTT CASYIAGLSTDTQYF
- TRBJ2-3 TRBV11-3 - TGTGCCAGCAGCTTCAGCCGGGGCACAGATACGCAGTATTTT CASSFSRGTDTQYF
- TRBJ2-7 TRBV29-1 - TGCAGCGCGGGGGCGGATTCAAACAAGCAGTACTTC CSAGADSNKQYF
once TRBJ2-3 TRBV7-8 TRBD2 TGTGCCAGCAGCTTAGGACTAGCGGCTTTAGTAGATACGCAGTATTTT CASSLGLAALVDTQYF
- TRBJ2-5 TRBV7-2 TRBD2 TGTGCCAGCAGACTAGCGGGACTGGAGACCCAGTACTTC CASRLAGLETQYF
- TRBJ2-7 TRBV4-1 - TGCGCCAGCAGCCAAGATCGCTGGACTTTAGGGGCGCCCTACGAGCAGTACTTC CASSQDRWTLGAPYEQYF
- TRBJ1-1 TRBV5-6 - TGTGCCAGCAGCTTGTTAGACGTTACAGGGGAAGCTTTCTTT CASSLLDVTGEAFF
- TRBJ2-7 TRBV6-1 - TGTGCCAGCAGTGATGTCGCGGCCACCTACGAGCAGTACTTC CASSDVAATYEQYF
- TRBJ2-5 TRBV5-4 - TGTGCCAGCAGCTTTGGGCTAACCACAGAAGAGACCCAGTACTTC CASSFGLTTEETQYF
- TRBJ2-1 TRBV30 TRBD2 TGTGCCTGGAGAGGACTGAGCGGGAGCTCCTACAATGAGCAGTTCTTC CAWRGLSGSSYNEQFF
- TRBJ2-3 TRBV5-1 - TGCGCCAGCAGCTTGGACTTAGCTAGTCTCACAGATACGCAGTATTTT CASSLDLASLTDTQYF
- TRBJ1-3 TRBV12-5 - TGTGCTAGTGGCAGAGACGGGAGCTCTGGAAACACCATATATTTT CASGRDGSSGNTIYF
few TRBJ2-1 TRBV5-1 - TGCGCCAGCAGCGTCTCGGGTCTCTCCTACAATGAGCAGTTCTTC CASSVSGLSYNEQFF
many TRBJ1-2 TRBV28 - TGTGCCAGCAGGCTGCCTAACTATGGCTACACCTTC CASRLPNYGYTF
- TRBJ2-2 TRBV7-2 TRBD1 TGTGCCAGCAGCCCAGGGGGTCTGATGGGATACACCGGGGAGCTGTTTTTT CASSPGGLMGYTGELFF
once TRBJ2-7 TRBV18 - TGTGCCAGCCCAACGGAGGGCTCCTACGAGCAGTACTTC CASPTEGSYEQYF
- TRBJ2-7 TRBV5-1 - TGCGCCAGCAGCCCCGGTTGGGGGATTGCGTCCTACGAGCAGTACTTC CASSPGWGIASYEQYF
- TRBJ2-2 TRBV29-1 - TGCAGCGTTGCAGGGAATGCCGGGGAGCTGTTTTTT CSVAGNAGELFF
- TRBJ2-1 TRBV7-3 TRBD2 TGTGCCAGCAGCTCCTCCGGGACTAGCGGGAGGGGTGGCAATGAGCAGTTCTTC CASSSSGTSGRGGNEQFF